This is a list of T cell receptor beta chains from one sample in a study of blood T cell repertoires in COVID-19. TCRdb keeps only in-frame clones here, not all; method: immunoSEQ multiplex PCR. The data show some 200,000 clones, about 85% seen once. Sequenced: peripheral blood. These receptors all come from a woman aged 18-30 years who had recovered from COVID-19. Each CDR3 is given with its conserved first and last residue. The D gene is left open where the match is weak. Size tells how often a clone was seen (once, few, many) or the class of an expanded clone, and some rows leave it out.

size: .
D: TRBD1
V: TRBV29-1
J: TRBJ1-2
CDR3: CSVGQGPYGYTF
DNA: TGCAGCGTCGGACAGGGCCCATATGGCTACACCTTC

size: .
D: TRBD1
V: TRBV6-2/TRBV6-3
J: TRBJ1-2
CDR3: CASSYATGERDYGYTF
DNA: TGTGCCAGCAGTTACGCCACAGGGGAAAGGGACTATGGCTACACCTTC

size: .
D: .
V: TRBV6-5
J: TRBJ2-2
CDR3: CASRTGRQWELFF
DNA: TGTGCCAGCAGGACGGGGAGGCAGTGGGAGCTGTTTTTT

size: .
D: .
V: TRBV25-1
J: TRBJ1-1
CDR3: CASSDMNTEAFF
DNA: TGTGCCAGCAGTGACATGAACACTGAAGCTTTCTTT

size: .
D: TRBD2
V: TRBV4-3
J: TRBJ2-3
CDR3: CASSPQAGDDRDTQYF
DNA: TGCGCCAGCAGCCCCCAGGCGGGAGACGATCGAGATACGCAGTATTTT

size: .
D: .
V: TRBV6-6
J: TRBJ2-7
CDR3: CASSYSGLHSYEQYF
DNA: TGTGCCAGCAGTTACTCGGGACTGCATAGCTACGAGCAGTACTTC

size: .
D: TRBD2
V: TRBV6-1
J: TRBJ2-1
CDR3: CASSEVASGSANYNEQFF
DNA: TGTGCCAGCAGTGAAGTCGCTAGCGGGAGTGCCAACTACAATGAGCAGTTCTTC

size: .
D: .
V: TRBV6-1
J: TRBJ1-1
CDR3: CASSLQGADTEAFF
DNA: TGTGCCAGCAGCCTACAGGGAGCCGACACTGAAGCTTTCTTT

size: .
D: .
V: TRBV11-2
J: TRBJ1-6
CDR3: CASSSGNYNSPLHF
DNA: TGTGCCAGCAGCTCCGGGAACTATAATTCACCCCTCCACTTT

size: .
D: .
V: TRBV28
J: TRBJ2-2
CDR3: CASSLGLSTGELFF
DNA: TGTGCCAGCAGTTTAGGACTTAGTACCGGGGAGCTGTTTTTT

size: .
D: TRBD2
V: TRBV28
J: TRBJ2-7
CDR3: CASNGRERRTYEQYF
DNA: TGTGCCAGCAATGGGAGGGAGCGGCGAACCTACGAGCAGTACTTC

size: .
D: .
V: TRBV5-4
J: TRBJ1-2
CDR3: CASSLGGQRTNYGYTF
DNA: TGTGCCAGCAGCTTGGGGGGACAAAGGACAAACTATGGCTACACCTTC

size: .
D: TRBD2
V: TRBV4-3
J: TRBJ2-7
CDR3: CASSQTSGGNYEQYF
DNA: TGCGCCAGCAGCCAAACTAGCGGAGGCAACTACGAGCAGTACTTC

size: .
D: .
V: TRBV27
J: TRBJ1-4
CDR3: CASSLGPKAGPNEKLFF
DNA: TGTGCCAGCAGTTTAGGCCCCAAGGCAGGGCCCAATGAAAAACTGTTTTTT

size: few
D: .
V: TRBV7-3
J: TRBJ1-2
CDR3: CASSLEGYGYTF
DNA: TGTGCCAGCAGCTTGGAGGGCTATGGCTACACCTTC

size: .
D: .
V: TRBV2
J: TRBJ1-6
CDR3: CASSAGVAANNSPLHF
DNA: TGTGCCAGCAGCGCGGGGGTGGCAGCAAATAATTCACCCCTCCACTTT

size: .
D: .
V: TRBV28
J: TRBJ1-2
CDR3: CASGGVNYGYTF
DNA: TGTGCCAGCGGGGGGGTTAACTATGGCTACACCTTC

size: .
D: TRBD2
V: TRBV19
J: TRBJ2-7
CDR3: CASSGREGRYEQYF
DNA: TGTGCCAGTAGTGGGCGGGAGGGCCGGTACGAGCAGTACTTC

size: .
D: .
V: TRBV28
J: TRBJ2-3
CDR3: CASTKGGAFSTDTQYF
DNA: TGTGCCAGCACGAAAGGGGGGGCTTTTAGCACAGATACGCAGTATTTT

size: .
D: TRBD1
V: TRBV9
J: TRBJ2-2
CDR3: CASSEEQGMRTGELFF
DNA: TGTGCCAGCAGCGAGGAACAGGGGATGAGAACCGGGGAGCTGTTTTTT

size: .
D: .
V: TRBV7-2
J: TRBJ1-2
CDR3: CASSLDSSLYGYTF
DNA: TGTGCCAGCAGCTTAGACAGCTCCCTGTATGGCTACACCTTC

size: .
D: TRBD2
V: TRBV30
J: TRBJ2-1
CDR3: CAWSPTGTSGAPRGNEQFF
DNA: TGTGCCTGGAGTCCAACCGGGACTAGCGGGGCCCCCAGGGGCAATGAGCAGTTCTTC

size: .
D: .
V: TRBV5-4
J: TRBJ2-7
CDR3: CASSSQTTYEQYF
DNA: TGTGCCAGCAGCTCCCAGACAACTTACGAGCAGTACTTC

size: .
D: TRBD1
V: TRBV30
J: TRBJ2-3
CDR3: CAWSPTGGTDTQYF
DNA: TGTGCCTGGAGCCCTACAGGGGGCACAGATACGCAGTATTTT

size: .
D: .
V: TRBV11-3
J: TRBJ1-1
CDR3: CASSLGGPHPNTEAFF
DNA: TGTGCCAGCAGCTTGGGGGGACCTCACCCGAACACTGAAGCTTTCTTT

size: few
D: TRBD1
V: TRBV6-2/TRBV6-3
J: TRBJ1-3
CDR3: CASSFTGASGNTIYF
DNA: TGTGCCAGCAGCTTTACAGGGGCCTCTGGAAACACCATATATTTT

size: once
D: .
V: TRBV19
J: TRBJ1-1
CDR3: CASSSQGRIEAFF
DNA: TGTGCCAGTAGTAGCCAGGGGCGTATAGAAGCTTTCTTT

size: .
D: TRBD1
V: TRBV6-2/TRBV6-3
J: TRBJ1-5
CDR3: CASSYLQGANSGNQPQHF
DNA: TGTGCCAGCAGTTACCTACAGGGGGCAAATTCTGGCAATCAGCCCCAGCATTTT

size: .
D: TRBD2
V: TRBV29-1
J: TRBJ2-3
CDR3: CSVLPGLGLEDTQYF
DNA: TGCAGCGTATTACCGGGACTAGGACTTGAGGATACGCAGTATTTT

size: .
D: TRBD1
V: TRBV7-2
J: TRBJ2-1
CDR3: CASSSQGAEGGEQFF
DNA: TGTGCCAGCAGCTCACAGGGGGCCGAGGGCGGTGAGCAGTTCTTC

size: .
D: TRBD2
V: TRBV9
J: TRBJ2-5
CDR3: CASSGGGRQETQYF
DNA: TGTGCCAGCAGCGGGGGGGGTCGCCAAGAGACCCAGTACTTC

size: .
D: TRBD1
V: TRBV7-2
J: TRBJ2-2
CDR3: CASSLRTGHTGELFF
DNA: TGTGCCAGCAGCCTACGGACAGGGCACACCGGGGAGCTGTTTTTT

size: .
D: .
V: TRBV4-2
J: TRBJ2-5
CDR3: CASSQDPGQQETQYF
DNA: TGTGCCAGCAGCCAAGACCCGGGACAACAAGAGACCCAGTACTTC

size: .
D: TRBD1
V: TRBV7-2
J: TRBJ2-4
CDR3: CASSRTGTGDIQYF
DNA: TGTGCCAGCAGCCGCACCGGGACAGGGGACATTCAGTACTTC

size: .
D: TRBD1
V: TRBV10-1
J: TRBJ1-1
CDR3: CASSGRDRGVLNTEAFF
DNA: TGCGCCAGCAGCGGCCGGGACAGGGGGGTTTTGAACACTGAAGCTTTCTTT

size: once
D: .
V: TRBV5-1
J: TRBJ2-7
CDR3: CASSSGAGTVTYEQYF
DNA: TGCGCCAGCAGCTCTGGGGCGGGGACAGTCACCTACGAGCAGTACTTC

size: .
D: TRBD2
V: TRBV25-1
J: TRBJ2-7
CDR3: CASSQRSGLAAYEQYF
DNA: TGTGCCAGCAGTCAGCGTTCGGGACTAGCGGCCTACGAGCAGTACTTC

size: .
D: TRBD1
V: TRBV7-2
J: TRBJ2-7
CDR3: CASSFAGTGDTYEQYF
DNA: TGTGCCAGCAGCTTCGCCGGGACAGGGGATACCTACGAGCAGTACTTC

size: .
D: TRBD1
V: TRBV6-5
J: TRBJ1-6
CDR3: CASSYSPGQADSPLHF
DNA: TGTGCCAGCAGTTACTCGCCGGGACAGGCCGATTCACCCCTCCACTTT

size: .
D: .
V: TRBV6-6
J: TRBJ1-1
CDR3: CASSYSVEAFF
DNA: TGTGCCAGCAGTTACAGCGTTGAAGCTTTCTTT

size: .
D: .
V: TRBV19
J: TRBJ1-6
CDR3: CASTFQGEINSPLHF
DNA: TGTGCCAGCACTTTCCAGGGCGAAATTAATTCACCCCTCCACTTT

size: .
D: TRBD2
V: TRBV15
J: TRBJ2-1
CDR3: CATSTRASGRMYEQFF
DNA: TGTGCCACCAGCACAAGAGCTAGCGGGAGAATGTATGAGCAGTTCTTC

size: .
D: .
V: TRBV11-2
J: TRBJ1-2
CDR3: CASSLDSIYGYTF
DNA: TGTGCCAGCAGCTTAGATTCTATCTATGGCTACACCTTC

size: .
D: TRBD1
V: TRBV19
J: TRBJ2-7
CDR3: CASSPTGQNEQYF
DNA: TGTGCCAGTAGTCCAACGGGACAGAACGAGCAGTACTTC

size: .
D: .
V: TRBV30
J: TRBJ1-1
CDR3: CAWSLRRDTEAFF
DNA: TGTGCCTGGAGTTTGAGGAGGGACACTGAAGCTTTCTTT

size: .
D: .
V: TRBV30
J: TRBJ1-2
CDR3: CAWSVPLSNYGYTF
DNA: TGTGCCTGGAGTGTCCCCCTTAGCAACTATGGCTACACCTTC

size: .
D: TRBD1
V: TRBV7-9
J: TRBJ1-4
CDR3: CASSPADGTELEKLFF
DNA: TGTGCCAGCAGCCCCGCTGACGGGACAGAGCTTGAAAAACTGTTTTTT

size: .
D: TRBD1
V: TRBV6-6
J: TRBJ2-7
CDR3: CASSFRGRFNEQYF
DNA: TGTGCCAGCAGCTTTAGGGGGCGATTCAACGAACAGTACTTC

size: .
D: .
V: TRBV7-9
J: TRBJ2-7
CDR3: CASRNSVSYEQYF
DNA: TGTGCCAGCAGAAATAGCGTTTCCTACGAGCAGTACTTC

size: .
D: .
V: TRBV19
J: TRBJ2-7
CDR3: CASSIHGLADSEQYF
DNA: TGTGCCAGTAGCATTCATGGTCTAGCCGACTCCGAGCAGTACTTC

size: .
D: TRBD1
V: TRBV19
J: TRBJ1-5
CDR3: CATTGTGDQPQHF
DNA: TGTGCCACTACCGGGACAGGGGATCAGCCCCAGCATTTT

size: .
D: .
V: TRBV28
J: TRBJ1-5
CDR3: CASSFTDSNQPQHF
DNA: TGTGCCAGCAGTTTTACGGACTCTAATCAGCCCCAGCATTTT

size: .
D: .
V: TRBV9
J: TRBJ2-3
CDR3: CASSVVRADTQYF
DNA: TGTGCCAGCAGCGTAGTTCGCGCAGATACGCAGTATTTT

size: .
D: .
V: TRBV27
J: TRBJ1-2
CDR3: CASMEPYYGYTF
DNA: TGTGCCAGCATGGAGCCCTACTATGGCTACACCTTC